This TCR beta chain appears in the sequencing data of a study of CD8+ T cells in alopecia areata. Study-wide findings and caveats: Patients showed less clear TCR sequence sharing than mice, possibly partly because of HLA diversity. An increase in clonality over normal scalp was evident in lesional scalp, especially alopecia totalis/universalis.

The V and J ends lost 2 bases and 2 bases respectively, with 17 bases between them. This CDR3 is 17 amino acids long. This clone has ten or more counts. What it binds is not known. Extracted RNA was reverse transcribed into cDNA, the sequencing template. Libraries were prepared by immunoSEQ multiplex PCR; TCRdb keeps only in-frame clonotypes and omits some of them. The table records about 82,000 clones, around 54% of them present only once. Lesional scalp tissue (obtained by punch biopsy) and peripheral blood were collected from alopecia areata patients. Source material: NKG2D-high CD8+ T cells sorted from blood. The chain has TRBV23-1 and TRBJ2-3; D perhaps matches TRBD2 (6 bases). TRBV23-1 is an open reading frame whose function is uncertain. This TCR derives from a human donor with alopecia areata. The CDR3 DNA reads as TGCGCCAGCAGTCAAGAGTCAGCGGGTCAAGACACAGATACGCAGTATTTT. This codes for CASSQESAGQDTDTQYF.